The 16 T cell receptor beta chains in this list originate from one sample, sequenced in a study of control samples from healthy donors and cancer patients. The repertoire was sequenced with immunoSEQ multiplex PCR; TCRdb's copy has only in-frame clones and lacks some. The top ten clones hold approximately 6% of a sample with 150,000 or so clones, roughly 94% of them seen once. Sequencing used blood. The receptors shown here come from a man aged 35-49 years in good health.

The chain has TRBV11-2 and TRBJ1-3; D gene uncertain. Trimming removed 7 bases from V and 0 bases from J, with 10 bases in between. There are 14 residues in the CDR3. Germline CDR1 and CDR2: SGHAT and FQNNGV. The CDR3 DNA sequence: TGTGCCAGCACCCCAGCGGGCTCTGGAAACACCATATATTTT. This sequence encodes CASTPAGSGNTIYF.

The rearrangement links TRBV6-5 to TRBJ1-5; D gene ambiguous. This CDR3 spans 12 amino acids. Germline assignment: CDR1 MNHEY and CDR2 SVGAGI. Trimming removed 7 bases from V and 11 bases from J, with 15 bases in between. The CDR3 loop is CASNGPLKTQHF. CDR3 DNA: TGTGCCAGCAATGGCCCGCTCAAGACCCAGCATTTT.

The CDR3 bases are TGCAGTGCTAGTCGGCAGGGAAGGTACGAGCAGTACTTC. It translates to CSASRQGRYEQYF. The chain couples TRBV20-1 to TRBJ2-7, with D possibly TRBD1 on 5 matching bases. Germline V CDR1 and CDR2: DFQATT, SNEGSKA (reference sequence). Trimming took off 3 bases at V and 4 bases at J, with 13 bases between the two ends. The CDR3 has 13 residues.

This chain joins TRBV5-8 and TRBJ1-4, with 10 bases matching TRBD1. The V gene end was trimmed by 4 bases and the J gene end by 7 bases; junction bases not matched to a gene: 4. The germline CDR1 and CDR2 sequences are SGHTS and YDEGEE. This CDR3 comprises 14 residues. CDR3 region: CASSARDRGEKLFF. The CDR3 DNA reads as TGTGCCAGCAGCGCCCGGGACAGGGGTGAAAAACTGTTTTTT.

The J gene is TRBJ1-1, the V gene TRBV15; 7 bases align to TRBD1. The CDR3 loop spans 16 amino acids. The germline gives CDR1 LNHNV, CDR2 YYDKDF (reference sequence). V lost 0 bases and J lost 1; bases outside the gene matches: 5. This chain's CDR3 is CATSRDQGGGNTEAFF. Here the CDR3 DNA reads TGTGCCACCAGCAGAGACCAGGGGGGTGGGAACACTGAAGCTTTCTTT.

The chain is built from TRBV4-1 and TRBJ1-1, with D hard to call. This CDR3 region has 15 residues. Trimming took off 4 bases at V and 1 base at J, with 13 bases between the two ends. Germline V gene lookup returns CDR1 MGHRA and CDR2 YSYEKL. CDR3: CASSPASQRNTEAFF. The CDR3 DNA is TGCGCCAGCAGCCCTGCCTCTCAAAGGAACACTGAAGCTTTCTTT.

The chain joins TRBV5-1 to TRBJ2-2, with 8 bases fitting TRBD2. Trimming removed 1 base from V and 6 bases from J; junction bases left unmatched: 8. Germline V gives CDR1 SGHRS, CDR2 YFSETQ. The CDR3 spans 16 residues. CDR3 coding DNA: TGCGCCAGCAGCTTGAATTTAGGAGCGGGGGCCGGGGAGCTGTTTTTT. Its translation is CASSLNLGAGAGELFF.

The V and J genes are TRBV5-1 and TRBJ1-1; D gene ambiguous. CDR3 length equals 14 residues. The ends were cut back, 0 bases at V and 1 base at J, with 7 bases in the middle. Germline V lookup: CDR1 SGHRS, CDR2 YFSETQ. CDR3 protein: CASSLGMKNTEAFF. The DNA for the CDR3 is TGCGCCAGCAGCTTGGGCATGAAGAACACTGAAGCTTTCTTT.

This chain uses TRBV27 with TRBJ1-6; tentatively, D is TRBD1 (5 bases). Germline V gene sequence: CDR1 MNHEY, CDR2 SMNVEV (reference sequence). V was cut by 6 bases and J by 0 bases, with 12 bases left in between. The CDR3 loop spans 16 amino acids. In nucleotides, the CDR3 is TGTGCCAGCAGACCTCTTGACAGCTCCTATAATTCACCCCTCCACTTT. Amino acid sequence: CASRPLDSSYNSPLHF.

Note on this clone: Distinct nucleotide sequences in the sample also encode this CDR3. The chain joins TRBV19 to TRBJ1-5; 10 positions agree with TRBD1. J was trimmed by 4 bases and V by 3 bases; bases with no gene match: 3. From germline, CDR1 is LNHDA and CDR2 SQIVND (reference sequence). This CDR3 is 15 amino acids long. As DNA, the CDR3 is TGTGCCAGTAGTATTGGACAGGGGGGGAATCAGCCCCAGCATTTT. Its protein product is CASSIGQGGNQPQHF.

The rearrangement uses TRBV5-1 and TRBJ1-2; 7 bases align to TRBD1. The germline gives CDR1 SGHRS, CDR2 YFSETQ. The V gene end was trimmed by 0 bases and the J gene end by 7 bases; junction bases not matched to a gene: 6. The CDR3 has 14 amino acids. The CDR3 loop is CASSLGTGAGGYTF. CDR3 bases: TGCGCCAGCAGCTTGGGCACAGGGGCGGGTGGCTACACCTTC.

CDR3 sequence reads: CASSLVSGGVTQYF. In DNA form, the CDR3 reads TGTGCCAGCAGCTTGGTGTCAGGTGGGGTTACGCAGTATTTT. The chain recombines TRBV5-5 with TRBJ2-3, with D unclear. The CDR3 is made up of 14 amino acids. Trimming took 0 bases from V and 8 from J, leaving 13 bases between them. Germline CDR1 reads SGHKS; CDR2 reads YYEKEE (reference sequence).

CDR3 sequence: CASSPRGGAGELFF. In DNA form, the CDR3 reads TGTGCCAGCAGTCCCCGTGGAGGGGCCGGGGAGCTGTTTTTT. The chain joins TRBV6-5 to TRBJ2-2; D may be TRBD2 (6 bases). The V end was cut by 5 bases, the J end by 6 bases, with 13 bases between. Germline CDR1 MNHEY, CDR2 SVGAGI. This CDR3 comprises 14 residues.

The sample holds one count of this clone. The chain is built from TRBV20-1 and TRBJ1-2, with D maybe TRBD1 (6 bases). Trimming left V 6 bases short and J 6 bases short, with 11 bases between. CDR1 is DFQATT, CDR2 SNEGSKA, per germline (reference sequence). CDR3 length: 11 residues. The CDR3 DNA reads as TGCAGTGCGAATACAGGGAATGGCTACACCTTC. As protein: CSANTGNGYTF.

This rearrangement joins TRBV5-5 to TRBJ1-1; D is unclear. The CDR3 covers 13 residues. Germline V CDR1 and CDR2: SGHKS, YYEKEE (reference sequence). Trimming took off 3 bases at V and 5 bases at J, with 11 bases between the two ends. CDR3 region: CASSWVLRTEAFF. The CDR3 nucleotides read TGTGCCAGCAGCTGGGTACTCCGGACTGAAGCTTTCTTT.

The chain is built from TRBV10-1 and TRBJ2-1; 11 nucleotides agree with TRBD2. The CDR3 sequence is 16 residues long. Germline V CDR1 and CDR2: WNHNN, SYGVQD (reference sequence). Trimming cost V 0 bases and J 9 bases; bases outside gene matches: 7. CDR3 in amino acids: CASSESLAGGRGEQFF. The DNA for the CDR3 is TGCGCCAGCAGTGAGTCGTTAGCGGGGGGGCGAGGTGAGCAGTTCTTC.